This TCR beta chain was observed in a study of tumor-infiltrating lymphocytes in glioblastoma multiforme. Study-level results: Clone frequencies may be distorted by unequal TCR transcripts per cell. The T cells in this sample were not sorted into functional subsets.

A word on this clonotype: Its specificity is unknown.

TCRB libraries came from RNA via three nested multiplex PCR rounds. Input was 0.4 to 0.55 ug total RNA, reverse-transcribed with a C-beta primer. No unique molecular identifiers were described for these TCRB libraries. TCRdb re-analysed the multiplex PCR reads in MiXCR, keeping a single row per CDR3 protein. The sample has 13,000 or so distinct CDR3 sequences; around 70% are singletons. There are 15 residues in the CDR3. V gave up 3 bases and J gave up 5 bases, with 19 bases separating them. Germline V gene sequence: CDR1 GTSNPN, CDR2 SVGIG (reference sequence). The sequence derives from a male donor with glioblastoma. The chain couples TRBV30 to TRBJ2-5, with D possibly TRBD1 on 5 matching bases. The sample comprised brain tumor tissue. The CDR3 DNA reads as TGTGCCTGGAGCCCCAGGACATGGGGTATCGAGACCCAGTACTTC. This encodes CAWSPRTWGIETQYF. Supplemented by reference TRBV30 and TRBJ2-5, the full variable domain reads SQTIHQWPATLVQPVGSPLSLECTVEGTSNPNLYWYRQAAGRGLQLLFYSVGIGQISSEVPQNLSASRPQDRQFILSSKKLLLSDSGFYLCAWSPRTWGIETQYFGPGTRLLVL.